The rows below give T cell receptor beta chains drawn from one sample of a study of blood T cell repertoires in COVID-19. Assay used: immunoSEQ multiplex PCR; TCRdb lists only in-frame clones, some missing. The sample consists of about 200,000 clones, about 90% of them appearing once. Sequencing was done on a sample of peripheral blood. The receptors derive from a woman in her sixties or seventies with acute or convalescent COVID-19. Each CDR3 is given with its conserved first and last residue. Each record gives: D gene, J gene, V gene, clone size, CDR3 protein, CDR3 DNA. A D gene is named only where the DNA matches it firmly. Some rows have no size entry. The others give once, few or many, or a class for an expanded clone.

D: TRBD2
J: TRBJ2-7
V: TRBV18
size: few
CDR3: CASSPPIAGDEQYF
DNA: TGTGCCAGCTCACCACCTATTGCGGGAGACGAGCAGTACTTC

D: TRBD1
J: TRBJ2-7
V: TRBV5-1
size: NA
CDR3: CASSNRDRGYEQYF
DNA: TGCGCCAGCAGCAACCGGGACAGGGGCTACGAGCAGTACTTC

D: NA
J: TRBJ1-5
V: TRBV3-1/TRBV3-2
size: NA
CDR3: CASSHRGSGQPQHF
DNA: TGTGCCAGCAGCCATCGAGGGAGTGGGCAGCCCCAGCATTTT

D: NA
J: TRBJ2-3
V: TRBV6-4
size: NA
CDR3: CASSGQGTDTQYF
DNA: TGTGCCAGCAGTGGGCAGGGAACAGATACGCAGTATTTT

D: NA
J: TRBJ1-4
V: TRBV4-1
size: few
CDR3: CASSQGSTGGHEKLFF
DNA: TGCGCCAGCAGCCAAGGAAGTACCGGGGGTCATGAAAAACTGTTTTTT

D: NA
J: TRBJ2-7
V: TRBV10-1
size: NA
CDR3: CASSENLAGLSQQYF
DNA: TGCGCCAGCAGTGAGAATCTAGCTGGACTATCTCAGCAGTACTTC

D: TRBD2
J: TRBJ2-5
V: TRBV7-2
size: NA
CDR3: CASSSPGGTQGQYF
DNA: TGTGCCAGCAGCTCCCCGGGGGGAACCCAGGGCCAGTACTTC

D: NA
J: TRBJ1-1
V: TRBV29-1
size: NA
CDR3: CSVAAAPAGAEAFF
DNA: TGCAGCGTAGCGGCAGCCCCCGCTGGGGCTGAAGCTTTCTTT

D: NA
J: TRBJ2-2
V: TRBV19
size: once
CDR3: CASSMTLQVTAGELFF
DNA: TGTGCCAGTAGTATGACGCTCCAGGTGACCGCCGGGGAGCTGTTTTTT

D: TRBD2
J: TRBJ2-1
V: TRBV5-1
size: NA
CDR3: CASSLAGRGAYNEQFF
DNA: TGCGCCAGCAGCTTGGCCGGGCGGGGGGCTTACAATGAGCAGTTCTTC

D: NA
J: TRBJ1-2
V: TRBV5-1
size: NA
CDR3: CASSLGGQVYGYTF
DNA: TGCGCCAGCAGCTTGGGCGGACAAGTCTATGGCTACACCTTC

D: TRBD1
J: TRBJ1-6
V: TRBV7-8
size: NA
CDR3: CASSLRLGQGNSPLHF
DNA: TGTGCCAGCAGCTTAAGGCTTGGACAGGGGAATTCACCCCTCCACTTT